Each of the 19 T cell receptor beta chains below was sequenced from the same sample in a study of T cells after yellow fever vaccination. MiXCR, applied by TCRdb to the 5' RACE reads, yields one record per CDR3 protein. This sample has some 350,000 distinct CDR3 sequences, with 4% found just once. The specimen was PBMCs, collected 5 days after the yellow fever booster vaccination. The receptors stem from a man aged 18-30 years who received the YFV17D yellow fever vaccine.

This clonotype was seen ten or more times. The chain employs TRBV7-2 and TRBJ2-5; tentatively, D is TRBD1 (6 bases). The CDR3 is 11 amino acids. Germline CDR1 reads SGHTA; CDR2 reads FQGNSA. V was clipped by 8 bases and J by 2 bases, with 6 bases between them. CDR3 coding DNA: TGTGCCAGCGGGACACAAGAGACCCAGTACTTC. Amino acids: CASGTQETQYF.

The CDR3 region is CASSTRSGGPQETQYF. As DNA, the CDR3 is TGTGCCAGCAGCACCCGTAGCGGGGGGCCCCAAGAGACCCAGTACTTC. The chain recombines TRBV7-2 with TRBJ2-5, with 10 bases matching TRBD2. Germline lookup yields CDR1 SGHTA and CDR2 FQGNSA. V was pared by 5 bases and J by 1 base, with 7 bases of the junction left unmatched. There are 16 residues in the CDR3.

The chain carries TRBV18 and TRBJ2-7; D is unclear. V was shortened by 2 bases and J by 0 bases, with 2 bases between the two germline ends. The germline gives CDR1 KGHSH, CDR2 LQKENI. This CDR3 is built from 12 residues. Written as DNA, the CDR3 is TGTGCCAGCTCACCAAACTCCTACGAGCAGTACGTC. Translation: CASSPNSYEQYV.

This clonotype was detected many times. This rearrangement joins TRBV12-5 to TRBJ2-7, with no clear D. The V gene's germline CDR1 is LGHNT and CDR2 FRNRAP. The CDR3 has 12 residues. Trimming removed 4 bases from V and 7 bases from J, with 11 bases in between. CDR3 bases: TGTGCTAGTGGTTGGCCGTGTGGGGAGCAGTACGTC. Translated: CASGWPCGEQYV.

This clonotype was counted a single time. The genes are TRBV5-1 and TRBJ2-5, with D maybe TRBD2 (6 bases). This CDR3 comprises 13 residues. V shed 5 bases and J shed 7 bases, with 15 bases lying between them. Germline values: CDR1 SGHRS, CDR2 YFSETQ. Here the CDR3 reads CASRLTAGGTQYF. The CDR3 bases are TGCGCCAGCAGATTGACGGCCGGGGGGACCCAGTACTTC.

The table lists this clonotype with many counts. V usage is TRBV5-4 and J usage is TRBJ2-3, with D perhaps matching TRBD2 (6 bases). The ends were cut back, 4 bases at V and 4 bases at J, with 13 bases in the middle. The CDR3 extends over 14 amino acids. The V gene's germline CDR1 is SGHNT and CDR2 YYREEE (reference sequence). As DNA, the CDR3 is TGTGCCAGCAGCGAAATCGCGGGGTCAGATACGCAGTATTTT. This codes for CASSEIAGSDTQYF.

V is TRBV21-1 and J is TRBJ1-5; TRBD1, the D gene given by the table, was not confirmed from the DNA. TRBV21-1 is a pseudogene. The CDR3 has 19 amino acids. CDR3: CASSKKNGATVGSNQPQHF. The CDR3 nucleotides are TGTGCCAGCAGCAAAAAAAACGGGGCCACAGTGGGCAGCAATCAGCCCCAGCATTTT.

This clonotype was seen ten or more times. This chain connects TRBV5-1 to TRBJ2-3, with 11 bases matching TRBD2. Unmatched junction bases numbered 10, after V lost 4 bases and J lost 0 bases. The CDR3 contains 18 residues. CDR1 and CDR2 from the germline V gene are SGHRS and YFSETQ. The DNA of the CDR3 is TGCGCCAGCAGCAGGGGGACTAGCGGATCGACTAGCACAGATACGCAGTATTTT. Translated, it gives CASSRGTSGSTSTDTQYF.

Ten or more counts support this clonotype. The DNA for the CDR3 is TGCGCCAGCAGCTTGGAAGTAGCGGGCGAGACCCAGTACTTC. This sequence encodes CASSLEVAGETQYF. The chain couples TRBV5-1 to TRBJ2-5, with 7 bases fitting TRBD2. The CDR3 has 14 amino acids. CDR1 and CDR2 from the germline V gene are SGHRS and YFSETQ. V was clipped by 0 bases and J by 5 bases; unmatched bases: 4. The whole variable domain, filled in from reference TRBV5-1 and TRBJ2-5, reads KAGVTQTPRYLIKTRGQQVTLSCSPISGHRSVSWYQQTPGQGLQFLFEYFSETQRNKGNFPGRFSGRQFSNSRSEMNVSTLELGDSALYLCASSLEVAGETQYFGPGTRLLVL.

This chain uses TRBV7-3 with TRBJ2-5, with TRBD2 matching over 9 bases. The CDR3 is 15 amino acids. The V gene end was trimmed by 4 bases and the J gene end by 5 bases; junction bases not matched to a gene: 8. Germline lookup yields CDR1 SGHTA and CDR2 FQGTGA. The CDR3 here is CASSSSGVVGETQYF. In DNA, the CDR3 is TGTGCCAGCAGCTCTAGCGGGGTGGTGGGGGAGACCCAGTACTTC.

A few counts support this clonotype. The chain links TRBV5-1 to TRBJ2-3, with 13 bases matching TRBD2. The ends lost 4 bases at V and 1 base at J; junction bases unmatched: 6. This CDR3 has 17 residues. CDR1 and CDR2 from the germline V gene are SGHRS and YFSETQ. The CDR3 DNA reads TGCGCCAGCAGCCCAGGGACTAGCGGGACCCGCACAGATACGCAGTATTTT. This codes for CASSPGTSGTRTDTQYF. The variable domain in full, with the rest retrieved from reference TRBV5-1 and TRBJ2-3, is KAGVTQTPRYLIKTRGQQVTLSCSPISGHRSVSWYQQTPGQGLQFLFEYFSETQRNKGNFPGRFSGRQFSNSRSEMNVSTLELGDSALYLCASSPGTSGTRTDTQYFGPGTRLTVL.

This clonotype was found a few times. The V and J genes are TRBV6-5 and TRBJ1-5; TRBD1 is a possible D gene (5 bases). Deletions cut 0 bases from V and 7 bases from J, with 10 bases between. The CDR3 length is 14 residues. Germline assignment: CDR1 MNHEY and CDR2 SVGAGI. As DNA, the CDR3 is TGTGCCAGCAGTTACTCGGGGGGATTCCAGCCCCAGCATTTT. Its protein product is CASSYSGGFQPQHF.

This clonotype showed up just a few times. The V gene is TRBV7-3, the J gene TRBJ2-6; no reliable D call. This CDR3 spans 18 amino acids. Germline-derived CDR1 and CDR2 are SGHTA and FQGTGA. V lost 5 bases to trimming and J lost 0 bases, with 17 bases between them. The CDR3 DNA follows: TGTGCCAGCAGCCCAGTTGGCGTCCTAGGCTCTGGGGCCAACGTCCTGACTTTC. It codes for CASSPVGVLGSGANVLTF.

This clonotype turned up a few times. V is TRBV5-1 and J is TRBJ2-5; unclear D gene. The germline CDR1 and CDR2 sequences are SGHRS and YFSETQ. The CDR3 covers 13 residues. Trimming took 0 bases from V and 5 from J, leaving 8 bases between them. DNA of the CDR3: TGCGCCAGCAGCTTGGGGAACAGTGAGACCCAGTACTTC. Translating it yields CASSLGNSETQYF.

This clonotype appeared a few times. The J gene is TRBJ1-5, the V gene TRBV7-9; D uncertain. Trimming removed 1 base at V and 7 bases at J, with 8 bases between. The CDR3 runs 13 residues. Per germline, CDR1 SEHNR and CDR2 FQNEAQ (reference sequence). Here the CDR3 reads CASSLEVDQPQHF. CDR3 coding DNA: TGTGCCAGCAGCTTAGAGGTCGACCAGCCCCAGCATTTT.

The rearrangement joins TRBV20-1 to TRBJ1-2; tentatively, D is TRBD1 (5 bases). CDR3 size: 15 residues. Germline V lookup: CDR1 DFQATT, CDR2 SNEGSKA (reference sequence). Deletions cut 0 bases from V and 4 bases from J, with 15 bases between. The CDR3 DNA follows: TGCAGTGCTAGAGATTGGGGCGGAGACCTCTATGGCTACACCTTC. Residues: CSARDWGGDLYGYTF.

The rearrangement uses TRBV28 and TRBJ2-7; maybe TRBD2 (5 bases). The CDR3 is made up of 14 amino acids. CDR1 and CDR2 (germline): MDHEN, SYDVKM. Trimming took off 6 bases at V and 2 bases at J, with 14 bases between the two ends. CDR3 nucleotides: TGTGCCAGCAGCGGCCCTAGCTCCCCCTACGAGCAGTACGTC. It yields the protein CASSGPSSPYEQYV.

The chain is built from TRBV7-2 and TRBJ2-3; 9 bases match TRBD1. After removal of 1 base from V and 2 bases from J, the junction contained 7 bases not matched to a gene. The germline V gene has CDR1 SGHTA and CDR2 FQGNSA. The CDR3 runs 17 residues. In DNA form, the CDR3 reads TGTGCCAGCAGCTTAGGTGGGACAGGGTACTTCACAGATACGCAGTATTTT. It codes for CASSLGGTGYFTDTQYF.

The table lists this clonotype with many counts. The chain employs TRBV2 and TRBJ1-1; possible D gene TRBD1, 6 bases. V lost 10 bases and J 1 base, leaving 16 bases between the germline ends. CDR3 length equals 14 residues. Germline assignment: CDR1 SNHLY and CDR2 FYNNEI. The CDR3: CATRTADRNTEAFF. The CDR3 nucleotides are TGTGCCACACGGACAGCAGATAGGAACACTGAAGCTTTCTTT.